This T cell receptor beta chain appears in the sequencing data of a study of response to subunit inactivated influenza vaccine. General study findings and limits: Each seasonal flu vaccination may recruit only limited new T cells, authors suggested.

This clonotype has only a few counts. The antigen remains unidentified. This CDR3 spans 14 amino acids. Trimming cost V 6 bases and J 0 bases, with 9 bases left between them. TCRdb itself ran the RT-PCR reads through MiXCR, one entry per CDR3 protein. The sample yields roughly 650,000 distinct CDR3 sequences, more than 15% seen once. The genes are TRBV12-3 or TRBV12-4 and TRBJ1-5, with a possible D match to TRBD1 (6 bases). The source of this sequence is a man aged 50-59 years who received an inactivated influenza vaccine. Sequenced material: PBMCs from blood, taken 12 days after vaccination. This chain's CDR3 is CASSNRASNQPQHF. The CDR3 nucleotides read TGTGCCAGCAGCAACAGGGCTAGCAATCAGCCCCAGCATTTT.